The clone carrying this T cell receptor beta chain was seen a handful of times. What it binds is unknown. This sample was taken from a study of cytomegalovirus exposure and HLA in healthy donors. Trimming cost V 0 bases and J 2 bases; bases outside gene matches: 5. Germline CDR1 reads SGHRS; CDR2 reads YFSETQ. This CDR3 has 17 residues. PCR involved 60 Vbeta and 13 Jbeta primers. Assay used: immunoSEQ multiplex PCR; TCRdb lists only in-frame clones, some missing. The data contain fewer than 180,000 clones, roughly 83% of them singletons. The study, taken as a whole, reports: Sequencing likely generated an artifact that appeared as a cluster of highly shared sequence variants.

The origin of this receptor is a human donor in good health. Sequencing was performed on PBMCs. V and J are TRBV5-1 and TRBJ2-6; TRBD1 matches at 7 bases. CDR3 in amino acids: CASSLAIDRAGANVLTF. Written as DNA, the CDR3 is TGCGCCAGCAGCTTGGCTATCGACAGGGCTGGGGCCAACGTCCTGACTTTC.